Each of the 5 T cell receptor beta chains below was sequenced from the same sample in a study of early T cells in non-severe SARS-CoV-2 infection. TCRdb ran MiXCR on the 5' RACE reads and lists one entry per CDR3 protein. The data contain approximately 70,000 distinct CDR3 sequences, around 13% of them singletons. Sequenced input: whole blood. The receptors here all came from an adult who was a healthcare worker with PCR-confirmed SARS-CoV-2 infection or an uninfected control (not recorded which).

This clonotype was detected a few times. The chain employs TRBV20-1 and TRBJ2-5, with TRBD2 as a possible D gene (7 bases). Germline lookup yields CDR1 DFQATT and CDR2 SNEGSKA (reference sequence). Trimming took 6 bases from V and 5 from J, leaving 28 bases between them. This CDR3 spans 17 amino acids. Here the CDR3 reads CSAEGGIAGAPGETQYF. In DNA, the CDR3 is TGCAGTGCGGAAGGAGGGATTGCGGGGGCCCCGGGGGAGACCCAGTACTTC.

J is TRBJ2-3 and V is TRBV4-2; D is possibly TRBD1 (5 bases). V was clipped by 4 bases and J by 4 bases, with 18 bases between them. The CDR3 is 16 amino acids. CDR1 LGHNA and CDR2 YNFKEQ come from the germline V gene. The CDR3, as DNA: TGTGCCAGCAGCCCCTGGGGCCACCTCCGCCCAGATACGCAGTATTTT. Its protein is CASSPWGHLRPDTQYF.

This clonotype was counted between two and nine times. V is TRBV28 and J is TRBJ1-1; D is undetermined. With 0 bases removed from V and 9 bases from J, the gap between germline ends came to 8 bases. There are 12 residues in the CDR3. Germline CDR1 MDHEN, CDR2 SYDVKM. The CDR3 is CASSLWSEKAFF. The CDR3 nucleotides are TGTGCCAGCAGTTTATGGTCAGAGAAAGCTTTCTTT.

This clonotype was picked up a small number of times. The CDR3 DNA follows: TGTGCCAGCACCCCGTCGGGGTTCCTTAATGAAAAACTGTTTTTT. Translated: CASTPSGFLNEKLFF. The chain links TRBV28 to TRBJ1-4; the D is unclear. CDR3 length: 15 amino acids. Looked up from germline, CDR1 is MDHEN and CDR2 is SYDVKM. Trimming stripped 7 bases from V and 4 bases from J, with 16 bases between.

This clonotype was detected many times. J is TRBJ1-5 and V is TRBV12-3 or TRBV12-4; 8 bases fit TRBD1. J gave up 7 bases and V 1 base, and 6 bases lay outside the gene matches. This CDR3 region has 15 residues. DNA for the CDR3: TGTGCCAGCAGTTTAGACGGGACAGGCAGGCAGCCCCAGCATTTT. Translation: CASSLDGTGRQPQHF.